A selection of T cell receptor beta chains follows, all from one sample in a study of cytomegalovirus exposure and HLA in healthy donors. The protocol was immunoSEQ multiplex PCR, while the TCRdb copy is restricted to in-frame clones and leaves out a portion. Here the sample spans tens of thousands of clones, more than 85% being singletons. Sequencing input: PBMCs. These receptors all stem from a young woman in good health and CMV-seronegative. Each CDR3 is given with its conserved first and last residue. D genes are given only for firm matches. The listing skips clone size in some rows; elsewhere it reads once, few, many or a size class.

TRBV4-2,TRBJ2-5,TRBD2,18,-,TGTGCCAGCAGCCAAGAATGGGGTAGCGGGAAAGTAAAAGAGACCCAGTACTTC,CASSQEWGSGKVKETQYF
TRBV28,TRBJ2-7,TRBD1,16,-,TGTGCCAGCAGCGGACAGGGGGCAATTTCCTACGTTGAGCAGTACTTC,CASSGQGAISYVEQYF
TRBV28,TRBJ2-7,TRBD1,13,-,TGTGCCAGCAGTTCGGGACAGAGCTACGAGCAGTACTTC,CASSSGQSYEQYF
TRBV7-3,TRBJ2-2,-,15,once,TGTGCCAGCAGCTTTAGCGCGGGGAACACCGGGGAGCTGTTTTTT,CASSFSAGNTGELFF
TRBV11-1,TRBJ2-2,TRBD1,16,-,TGTGCCAGCAGCCGACTGGGACAGACGAACACCGGGGAGCTGTTTTTT,CASSRLGQTNTGELFF
TRBV30,TRBJ1-4,-,12,once,TGTGCCTGGGGACAACCCAATGAAAAACTGTTTTTT,CAWGQPNEKLFF
TRBV5-1,TRBJ2-1,TRBD2,16,-,TGCGCCAGCAGCTTGCCTAGCGGGAGCTCCTACAATGAGCAGTTCTTC,CASSLPSGSSYNEQFF
TRBV30,TRBJ1-2,TRBD1,19,-,TGTGCCTGGACCTTGAGCTATGGGACAGGGGGTTTTATTAACTATGGCTACACCTTC,CAWTLSYGTGGFINYGYTF
TRBV25-1,TRBJ2-7,-,16,few,TGTGCCAGCAGTAGACTTCCCCCCCAGGGTTCCTACGAGCAGTACTTC,CASSRLPPQGSYEQYF
TRBV5-1,TRBJ1-2,TRBD1,15,-,TGCGCCAGCAGCTCCGGACAGGGTGCATTTAATGGCTACACCTTC,CASSSGQGAFNGYTF
TRBV18,TRBJ2-7,-,13,-,TGTGCCAGCTCACAGTCGGGGACCTACGAGCAGTACTTC,CASSQSGTYEQYF
TRBV7-9,TRBJ1-1,-,16,-,TGTGCCAGCAGCTCCCGACCCGTCCGGGGGTCCACTGAAGCTTTCTTT,CASSSRPVRGSTEAFF
TRBV7-3,TRBJ2-3,TRBD2,18,-,TGTGCCAGCAGCCCCGGGGTAGCGGGAGGTCTGAGCACAGATACGCAGTATTTT,CASSPGVAGGLSTDTQYF
TRBV28,TRBJ1-1,-,16,-,TGTGCCAGCAGTTGGCGCGGTCGGGGGTCGAGCACTGAAGCTTTCTTT,CASSWRGRGSSTEAFF
TRBV6-6,TRBJ2-7,TRBD2,13,few,TGTGCCAGCACGGGGGGAGGGTCCTACGAGCAGTACTTC,CASTGGGSYEQYF
TRBV7-3,TRBJ2-3,-,12,-,TGTGCCAGCAGCCGGCCCGGGGATACGCAGTATTTT,CASSRPGDTQYF
TRBV5-3,TRBJ2-1,TRBD2,14,-,TGTGCCAGAAGTGTTAGCGGGAGAGGCAATGAGCAGTTCTTC,CARSVSGRGNEQFF
TRBV28,TRBJ1-2,TRBD1,15,-,TGTGCCAGCAGAGAAACGACAGGGAGGTTAGGGGGCTACACCTTC,CASRETTGRLGGYTF
TRBV7-9,TRBJ2-2,-,16,-,TGTGCCAGCAGGGGGCCCGTGGAGACGAACACCGGGGAGCTGTTTTTT,CASRGPVETNTGELFF
TRBV28,TRBJ2-7,-,15,-,TGTGCCAGCTCTAAAATCCCGAGGGTCTCCTACGAGCAGTACTTC,CASSKIPRVSYEQYF
TRBV7-3,TRBJ2-3,TRBD2,16,-,TGTGCCAGCAGCGCGGCACTAGCGGGAGGGTTAGATACGCAGTATTTT,CASSAALAGGLDTQYF
TRBV30,TRBJ2-2,TRBD2,17,-,TGTGCCACCCTGAGGGGACTAGCGGGTGGGAACACCGGGGAGCTGTTTTTT,CATLRGLAGGNTGELFF
TRBV10-2,TRBJ1-1,-,15,-,TGCGCCAGCAGTGAGGCGGGCATTGGCCCGGGTGCACCTTTCTTT,CASSEAGIGPGAPFF
TRBV23-1,TRBJ1-5,TRBD1,20,-,TGCGCCAGCAGTCAACCCGAACGAGGACAGGGGACCCATAGCAATCAGCCCCAGCATTTT,CASSQPERGQGTHSNQPQHF
TRBV15,TRBJ1-1,-,17,-,TGTGCCACCAGCAGAGATAGAGGCTTTGTGTCGAACACTGAAGCTTTCTTT,CATSRDRGFVSNTEAFF
TRBV4-1,TRBJ2-7,TRBD2,15,-,TGCGCCAGCAGCGCACTAGCGGGAGGGATATACGAGCAGTACTTC,CASSALAGGIYEQYF
TRBV5-1,TRBJ2-7,TRBD2,14,-,TGCGCCAGCGCACTAGCGGGGCCATCGTACGAGCAGTACTTC,CASALAGPSYEQYF
TRBV2,TRBJ1-1,-,11,-,TGTGCCAGCACAGGGAACACTGAAGCTTTCTTT,CASTGNTEAFF
TRBV12-5,TRBJ2-7,TRBD1,14,-,TGTGCTAGTGGTTTGGGGCAGGGGGCCTACGAGCAGTACTTC,CASGLGQGAYEQYF
TRBV30,TRBJ2-3,-,15,once,TGTGCCTGGAGTGGTAGCGAGAAGAGCACAGATACGCAGTATTTT,CAWSGSEKSTDTQYF
TRBV19,TRBJ2-3,TRBD2,16,-,TGTGCCAGTAGTATCCGTAGCGGGGGATACACAGATACGCAGTATTTT,CASSIRSGGYTDTQYF
TRBV30,TRBJ2-7,-,11,-,TGCGCCTGGAGTGTCCGCTACGAGCAGTACTTC,CAWSVRYEQYF
TRBV5-1,TRBJ2-7,TRBD2,15,-,TGCGCCAGCAGCTTCACTAGCGGGAGGCTTAACGAGCAGTACTTC,CASSFTSGRLNEQYF
TRBV5-1,TRBJ2-5,TRBD1,15,-,TGCGCCAGCAGCTCTATAACAGGGGGCGCGGAGACCCAGTACTTC,CASSSITGGAETQYF
TRBV5-1,TRBJ2-2,TRBD1,16,once,TGCGCCAGCAGCTCGGGGACAGGAGACTGGACCGGGGAGCTGTTTTTT,CASSSGTGDWTGELFF
TRBV10-2,TRBJ2-7,TRBD1,13,-,TGCGCCAGTAGCGGACAGGGGGCCTACGAGCAGTACTTC,CASSGQGAYEQYF
TRBV5-6,TRBJ2-1,-,15,-,TGTGCCAGCAGCTCATACAGGGCCTCCTACAATGAGCAGTTCTTC,CASSSYRASYNEQFF
TRBV6-1,TRBJ1-1,TRBD1,13,-,TGTGCCAGCAGTCGACAGGGTAACGCTGAAGCTTTCTTT,CASSRQGNAEAFF
TRBV28,TRBJ1-4,-,15,-,TGTGCCAGCAGTCCCAAAACCAGGTCTAATGAAAAACTGTTTTTT,CASSPKTRSNEKLFF
TRBV5-1,TRBJ2-7,TRBD1,14,-,TGCGCCAGCAGCCCTGGACAGGGGAACTACGAGCAGTACTTC,CASSPGQGNYEQYF
TRBV7-9,TRBJ2-6,-,12,-,TGTTCCAGCAAATATGGGGCCAACGTCCTGACTTTC,CSSKYGANVLTF
TRBV29-1,TRBJ1-1,-,18,few,TGCAGCGGTGGGCCAAGATGGACGGGAGAAAAGTGGTGCACTGAAGCTTTCTTT,CSGGPRWTGEKWCTEAFF
TRBV2,TRBJ2-1,-,14,-,TGTGCCAGCGGGCGGAGGGCGTCCTACAATGAGCAGTTCTTC,CASGRRASYNEQFF
TRBV7-2,TRBJ2-7,-,14,-,TGTGCCAGCAGCCCCCGTACAAATCACTACGAGCAGTACTTC,CASSPRTNHYEQYF